The sequence of this T cell receptor (beta chain) was determined in a study of graft-versus-host responses after intestinal transplantation. About the study: Among the recipients, all got anti-thymocyte globulin induction and then tacrolimus and steroids for 3 to 4 years.

J lost 3 bases, V lost 4 bases, and 8 bases had no gene match. CDR3 length equals 17 residues. Germline V gene lookup returns CDR1 MGHRA and CDR2 YSYEKL. A few counts support this clone. Responders (around 200,000, CFSE-labeled) were co-plated with around 200,000 irradiated, violet-dye-labeled stimulators. Findings and caveats of the study: Individuals carrying graft-donor T cell macrochimerism showed high graft-versus-host to host-versus-graft clonal ratios in allografts. Maximum circulating GvH clone levels tracked with early post-transplant HvG decreases.

Data came from immunoSEQ multiplex PCR; TCRdb stores just in-frame clones and leaves some out. The sample yields about 7,200 clones, around 25% seen once. The chain recombines TRBV4-1 with TRBJ2-3; 12 nucleotides match TRBD2. This clonotype was sampled from a human patient who was an organ donor for intestinal transplantation. Sequenced here: alloreactive CD4+ T cells from a mixed lymphocyte reaction culture, sampled before transplantation. The subset is: CFSE-low proliferating T cells sorted from roughly 6-day pre-transplant mixed lymphocyte reaction (GvH or HvG direction). CDR3 protein: CASSLKLAGGRTDTQYF. The CDR3 coding sequence is TGCGCCAGCAGCCTGAAACTAGCGGGAGGTCGAACAGATACGCAGTATTTT.